This T cell receptor (beta chain) originates from a study of CXCR3-negative and CXCR3-positive naive CD8 T cells. CD8+ T cell subsets were each sorted in triplicate, about 290,000 cells apiece. The method, 5' RACE with UMI labels, was used to prepare the TRB cDNA libraries. TCRdb processed the 5' RACE reads again and assigns one entry to each CDR3 protein, with no DNA. Its table lists some 130,000 distinct CDR3 sequences. CDR1 is GTSNPN, CDR2 SVGIG, per germline (reference sequence). The CDR3 totals 11 residues. Sequencing input: naive CXCR3- CD8+ T cells from blood. Subset specified: CD45RO-CCR7+CD27+CD95- naive CD8+ T cells lacking CXCR3 (TNR3-). The chain couples TRBV30 to TRBJ2-7. The origin of this receptor is a human donor in good health. Some clones in this sample may be carry-over from other donors' samples. CDR3: CAWSVRGEQYF.